What follows are 6 T cell receptor beta chains derived from one specimen sequenced in a study of T cells in Graves' hyperthyroidism and ophthalmopathy. The source material, RNA transcripts, was used to amplify TCR beta CDR3 regions. First-round RT-PCR of the TCR CDR3 relied on the HTBI primer set. Using its own MiXCR run on the multiplex PCR reads, TCRdb lists one record per CDR3 protein. The repertoire has a few hundred thousand distinct CDR3 sequences, 22% of them found once; the top ten carry approximately 49%. The sample comprised blood. These receptors all come from a woman aged 65 to 85 with Graves' ophthalmopathy.

This sequence joins TRBV9 and TRBJ2-2; D is unclear. Germline lookup yields CDR1 SGDLS and CDR2 YYNGEE. The CDR3 runs 16 residues. V gave up 3 bases and J gave up 5 bases, with 17 bases separating them. The DNA of the CDR3 is TGTGCCAGCAGCGCCCTAGTGGGGTTTGGAACCGGGGAGCTGTTTTTT. It codes for CASSALVGFGTGELFF.

The chain couples TRBV7-2 to TRBJ2-5; D is unclear. The CDR3 is 14 amino acids. V was trimmed by 5 bases and J by 1 base, leaving 11 bases between them. Germline V gene data show CDR1 as SGHTA and CDR2 as FQGNSA. The DNA for the CDR3 is TGTGCCAGCAGCCCCTGGTCGGGCCAAGAGACCCAGTACTTC. This encodes CASSPWSGQETQYF.

This chain joins TRBV30 and TRBJ2-7; TRBD1 agrees at 11 bases. The length of the CDR3 is 14 residues. The J segment lost 6 bases and the V segment lost 2 bases, leaving 6 bases of the junction unmatched. In germline, CDR1 is GTSNPN, CDR2 SVGIG (reference sequence). The CDR3 coding sequence is TGTGCCTGGAGTCAAACCGGGACAGGGGGCGAGCAGTACTTC. Amino acids: CAWSQTGTGGEQYF.

This clonotype was seen once. V gene TRBV19 combines with J gene TRBJ2-5; 9 nucleotides line up with TRBD1. CDR3 length: 17 amino acids. From germline, CDR1 is LNHDA and CDR2 SQIVND (reference sequence). The V segment lost 3 bases and the J segment 4 bases; nucleotides outside the gene matches: 12. The CDR3 nucleotides read TGTGCCAGTAGTATGGGACAGGGTATTTCGGGGGTAGAGACCCAGTACTTC. Protein product: CASSMGQGISGVETQYF.

This clonotype was seen repeatedly, ten times or more. The chain carries TRBV28 and TRBJ1-5; D is unresolved. Germline V gene data show CDR1 as MDHEN and CDR2 as SYDVKM. The CDR3 is made up of 12 amino acids. V was cut by 0 bases and J by 5 bases, with 2 bases left in between. CDR3 coding DNA: TGTGCCAGCAGTTTATGGGATCAGCCCCAGCATTTT. The encoded protein is CASSLWDQPQHF.

This clonotype has a count of ten or more. The rearrangement uses TRBV28 and TRBJ2-5; D assignment may be TRBD1 or TRBD2 (5 bases each). CDR3 length equals 14 residues. Germline CDR1 is MDHEN and CDR2 is SYDVKM. V gave up 4 bases and J gave up 5 bases, with 14 bases separating them. DNA of the CDR3: TGTGCCAGCAGTTGGGACCGAACTCAGGAGACCCAGTACTTC. This sequence encodes CASSWDRTQETQYF.